Given below is one T cell receptor beta chain in context. This clone was detected only a few times. What antigen it recognizes has not been identified. Base qualities are not at hand, and no much larger clone is one base apart. The cohort was made up of hundreds of healthy bone marrow donors. Cohort members were all nominally healthy when sampled, although unrecorded immune exposures were likely present. The donor was CMV seropositive and belonged to the group of a few hundred seropositive cohort members. Each donor provided a peripheral blood sample, and peripheral blood mononuclear cells were used for TCR beta sequencing. The Qiagen DNeasy Blood Extraction Kit was used to extract genomic DNA from the blood cell samples. The CDR3 starts with the cysteine, ends with the phenylalanine, and has 14 residues. Just the 42-base CDR3 DNA is kept, in frame starting at base 1. CDR1 and CDR2, per the germline V gene, are ENHRY and SYGVKD. V gives up 2 bases and J gives up 10 bases, and the segment between their germline ends measures 12 bases.

The entry originates in a study of cytomegalovirus exposure and HLA in healthy donors (TCRdb year 2017). For context, the study as a whole: In an earlier analysis of under 600 of the donors, 276 Gb of sequence data and some 120 million unique TCR beta sequences from about 179 million T cells were reported. Approximately 300 gigabases of sequencing data and 70 million to 95 million unique TCR sequences made up an early release that covered approximately 650 HLA-typed donors. Of the roughly 430 genotyped donors, around 81% fell in the genetic ancestry cluster associated with self-reported Caucasian donors. The study aimed to test whether signatures of past pathogen exposure could be identified by cataloging public T cell receptors. Using immunosequencing, the study profiled T cell repertoires from around 680 subjects and related those repertoires to cytomegalovirus serostatus. In addition to the first cohort of 500 to 850 subjects, a separate validation cohort of 100 to 150 different subjects was used. To predict cytomegalovirus infection status, the study brought together high-throughput TCR immunosequencing, statistical association of individual TCRs with disease status, and machine learning. To study patterns of TCR occurrence, a later analysis re-analyzed previously published TCR beta repertoires from 500 to 850 donors and added high-resolution HLA genotyping. Rather than using new phenotypic data, the later analysis identified candidate immune exposures from TCR beta sequences and from how often those sequences occurred across donors. To decide whether each TCR beta V gene segment behaved as functional or pseudogenic, an earlier analysis of approximately 620 of the donors relied on high-throughput TCR beta sequencing. Alongside the repertoire data, information on donor age, sex, ethnicity and CMV serostatus was compiled. A later genetic analysis took genome-wide SNP genotypes for about 55% of the 666 donors and used that subset as a discovery cohort. All discovery cohort repertoires had been generated on a single sequencing platform. Class I and class II HLA loci were covered by the typing at four-digit resolution. Typing coverage differed by locus: A, B, C, DRB1 and DQB1 were typed in roughly 620-630 donors, DQA1 in 522, DPA1 in around 610, and DPB1 in just under 490. Four to six DR-DQ haplotypes were handled as single units for association and clustering, since linkage in the cohort was strong. Among roughly 400 genotyped donors of the cohort, an average of approximately 240,000 unique TCR beta nucleotide sequences was sequenced per donor, of which 15% to 20% were non-productive. What the work shows at the level of the full study, not this receptor alone: According to a later analysis, most CMV-associated TCR beta chains appeared to be HLA-restricted, and the HLA associations seemed to be driven largely by CMV exposure. Most TCR sequences were seen in very few donors, while some public TCRs were found in many individuals. The study gave a list of under 200 TCR beta chains associated with cytomegalovirus. Immune exposure information for the cohort was limited to CMV serostatus. It was suggested by the authors that the approach could potentially be generalized to other disease states and immunological phenotypes. A further reported finding was that TCR beta sequences accurately predicted the HLA-A and HLA-B alleles for most subjects in the first cohort. In a later genetic analysis, fewer N-insertions in productive TCRs were reported among donors in an Asian-associated ancestry cluster than the roughly 700-donor mean. A cluster of highly shared sequence variants was judged likely to be a technical artifact of the sequencing pipeline. Correlated functional status among segregating V segments might reflect linkage disequilibrium, but an unknown experimental factor could not be ruled out. A few of the identified cytomegalovirus-associated TCR beta chains were confirmed in vitro to be specific for cytomegalovirus antigens. Sequencing depth was assumed to be roughly uniform across donors in the presence/absence analyses, though that assumption may not hold. A later analysis associated approximately 17,000 TCR beta sequences with specific HLA alleles at a false discovery rate of 0.05. Compared with equally common non-associated chains, HLA-associated TCR beta chains in a later analysis were more clonally expanded and had lower generation probabilities. The 87-base-pair reads could not distinguish some IMGT-functional V segments, including TRBV6-2 and TRBV6-3, so those segments were excluded. An association between a missense DCLRE1C variant and V-gene and J-gene trimming of TCR beta chains was found in a later genetic analysis and replicated in an independent cohort. The cohort was sequenced for TCR beta chains only, and without alpha or paired-chain data the features that could be detected were limited. When HLA alleles, especially DR and DQ, strongly co-occurred, TCR associations were difficult to assign to individual alleles. An earlier analysis of approximately 540 of the donors showed that most TCR beta V segments appeared in productive rearrangements either about 87% or about 30% of the time, which broadly matched IMGT annotations. In a later analysis, TCR association rates were found to vary across HLA loci, with the most associated TCRs seen for DRB1 alleles and the fewest for HLA-C alleles. Because counts were too low, some 17 rarely observed V segments, including chromosome 9 orphons, were excluded from the earlier analysis of 587 of the donors. In a later analysis, several top co-occurrence clusters were reported to appear linked to parvovirus B19, influenza, CMV and Epstein-Barr virus. In both the original and validation cohorts, the classifier was reported to diagnose cytomegalovirus status with high specificity and sensitivity. Because HLA typing was unavailable for some donors at each locus, only the typed subset was used in association tests.

Library generation was performed with the immunoSEQ multiplex PCR assay. For the multiplex PCR, a mixture combining 60 forward primers for TCR Vbeta segments and 13 reverse primers for TCR Jbeta segments was used. A multiplex PCR assay on genomic DNA amplified the CDR3 region of rearranged TCR beta genes. The Illumina HiSeq System was used to sequence the amplified TCR beta libraries as 87-base-pair reads. On the study's bioinformatics: In a later analysis, around 80 million unique TCR beta chains were counted across the approximately 620 repertoires, and roughly 11 million of these chains were shared by at least two donors. A nearest-neighbor algorithm error-corrected the raw reads and collapsed the reads into unique sequences, merging closely related sequences to remove PCR and sequencing errors. Alignment of CDR3 sequences to IMGT reference sequences was used to assign V, D and J gene segments. For a sequence to be retained, a match of at least six nucleotides was required to both a V gene segment and a J gene segment. Rearrangements were called productive when the CDR3 lacked stop codons and stayed in frame with V and J; all others were non-productive. Following IMGT convention, CDR3 was defined as the stretch from the second conserved V-encoded cysteine to the conserved J-encoded phenylalanine. Sequences without an unambiguous match to a single V gene segment were excluded from the earlier analysis of approximately 560 of the donors. In an earlier analysis of more than 500 of the donors, a V segment was called functional when productive rearrangements were above 56.7%, and segregating when the standard deviation between donors exceeded 5%. A statistical classification framework was built for diagnosing cytomegalovirus status from the catalog of TCR beta chain sequences. In a later analysis, TCR nucleotide sequences were compared against IMGT/GENE-DB human TR gene sequences so that V and J genes could be assigned. A later analysis assigned CDR3 sequences and most-parsimonious VDJ recombination scenarios with the TCRdist pipeline. A later analysis defined each TCR beta chain by its CDR3 amino acid sequence plus V-gene family, and excluded reads lacking a unique V-gene family. As a way to deal with suspected cross-contamination and a sequencing artifact, a later analysis dropped 450 to 600 nucleotide sequences that were highly shared and had low generation probability. In a later analysis, a clonal expansion index was calculated for each public chain from normalized within-repertoire ranks of inferred template counts. In a later analysis, generation probabilities were computed with a VDJ recombination model fitted to out-of-frame rearrangements, and the resulting probabilities were checked against IGoR. Hypergeometric tests were used in a later analysis to score TCR-TCR, TCR-HLA and TCR-CMV co-occurrence, with a repertoire-size bias correction applied to the TCR pairs. In a later analysis, false discovery rates were estimated by permuting HLA or CMV assignments 20 times. In a later analysis, co-occurring TCRs were grouped with DBSCAN, and TCRdist sequence similarity was added when clustering was performed within HLA-allele-positive subsets. Repertoires with fewer than 30,000 or more than 120,000 public chains, plus five repertoires with anomalous nucleotide sharing, were excluded from co-occurrence clustering. In TCRdb, the immuneACCESS table is reduced to in-frame sequences with V and J assigned. These tables do not hold every clone; where another copy was compared, an unresolved V gene accounts for under half, and the others remain unexplained. That table supplies the V and J calls and clone size; D and trimming were determined from the DNA. Across this sample there are over 130,000 clones, with about 80% seen only once. Around 5.9% of the sample is held by the ten biggest clonotypes.

The sequenced sample was PBMCs. The chain uses TRBV10-3 and TRBJ1-6; the D gene is perhaps TRBD1, from 6 matching bases. This TCR derives from a woman aged 40 to 50 in good health and CMV-seropositive. The CDR3 loop reads CAISEAGVESPLHF. At the DNA level, the sequence is TGTGCCATCAGTGAGGCAGGGGTAGAGTCACCCCTCCACTTT.